Listed below are T cell receptor beta chains from one sample, sequenced in a study of blood T cell repertoires in COVID-19. Libraries were prepared by immunoSEQ multiplex PCR; TCRdb keeps only in-frame clonotypes and omits some of them. The table includes 150,000 to 200,000 clones, over 75% detected once. The sequenced sample consisted of peripheral blood. The origin of the receptors is a man aged 65 to 85 with acute or convalescent COVID-19. Both conserved end residues are part of each CDR3. The order of the fields is D gene, V gene, clone size, J gene, CDR3 protein, CDR3 DNA. D genes are given only for firm matches. Clone size is given for some rows only: seen once, a few or many times, or a class if the clone is expanded.

D gene: NA
V gene: TRBV6-5
clone size: NA
J gene: TRBJ2-7
CDR3 protein: CASSYIRGGSDEQYF
CDR3 DNA: TGTGCCAGCAGTTACATTCGCGGGGGCTCGGACGAGCAGTACTTC

D gene: NA
V gene: TRBV29-1
clone size: few
J gene: TRBJ2-5
CDR3 protein: CSARRGGVGETQYF
CDR3 DNA: TGCAGCGCCCGAAGGGGGGGCGTGGGGGAGACCCAGTACTTC

D gene: TRBD1
V gene: TRBV28
clone size: NA
J gene: TRBJ1-1
CDR3 protein: CASSLHGTVNTEAFF
CDR3 DNA: TGTGCCAGCAGTTTGCATGGGACAGTAAACACTGAAGCTTTCTTT

D gene: TRBD1
V gene: TRBV27
clone size: few
J gene: TRBJ1-6
CDR3 protein: CASSLAQGGSPLHF
CDR3 DNA: TGTGCCAGCAGTTTAGCACAGGGGGGCTCACCCCTCCACTTT

D gene: NA
V gene: TRBV11-2
clone size: NA
J gene: TRBJ1-6
CDR3 protein: CASSPTAYNSPLHF
CDR3 DNA: TGTGCCAGCAGCCCTACAGCCTATAATTCACCCCTCCACTTT

D gene: NA
V gene: TRBV7-8
clone size: NA
J gene: TRBJ2-1
CDR3 protein: CASSLTGVGTYNEQFF
CDR3 DNA: TGTGCCAGCAGCTTAACTGGAGTAGGTACTTACAATGAGCAGTTCTTC

D gene: NA
V gene: TRBV11-3
clone size: NA
J gene: TRBJ2-7
CDR3 protein: CASSLDLGGIARGEQYF
CDR3 DNA: TGTGCCAGCAGCTTAGATCTCGGCGGTATAGCTAGGGGGGAGCAGTACTTC

D gene: NA
V gene: TRBV28
clone size: NA
J gene: TRBJ1-4
CDR3 protein: CASSLQRGLTGEKLFF
CDR3 DNA: TGTGCCAGCAGCCTGCAAAGGGGTCTAACGGGTGAAAAACTGTTTTTT

D gene: TRBD2
V gene: TRBV12-5
clone size: NA
J gene: TRBJ2-3
CDR3 protein: CASGLVTTSGAFTDTQYF
CDR3 DNA: TGTGCTAGTGGTTTGGTAACTACTAGCGGGGCCTTCACAGATACGCAGTATTTT

D gene: NA
V gene: TRBV5-1
clone size: once
J gene: TRBJ1-3
CDR3 protein: CASSLGGGPGNTIYF
CDR3 DNA: TGCGCCAGCAGCTTGGGCGGGGGCCCTGGAAACACCATATATTTT

D gene: NA
V gene: TRBV24-1
clone size: once
J gene: TRBJ2-2
CDR3 protein: CATSDGGRMQPWGDTGELFF
CDR3 DNA: TGTGCCACCAGTGATGGGGGAAGGATGCAACCGTGGGGGGACACCGGGGAGCTGTTTTTT

D gene: TRBD1
V gene: TRBV5-1
clone size: NA
J gene: TRBJ1-2
CDR3 protein: CASSLEQGAVHGYTF
CDR3 DNA: TGCGCCAGCAGCTTGGAGCAGGGGGCGGTGCATGGCTACACCTTC

D gene: TRBD2
V gene: TRBV7-2
clone size: NA
J gene: TRBJ2-3
CDR3 protein: CASSLTGGSTDTQYF
CDR3 DNA: TGTGCCAGCAGCTTAACGGGAGGGAGCACAGATACGCAGTATTTT

D gene: TRBD1
V gene: TRBV9
clone size: NA
J gene: TRBJ2-2
CDR3 protein: CASSDGQGTGELFF
CDR3 DNA: TGTGCCAGCAGCGATGGACAGGGGACCGGGGAGCTGTTTTTT

D gene: NA
V gene: TRBV7-3
clone size: NA
J gene: TRBJ1-3
CDR3 protein: CASSSRQDGNTIYF
CDR3 DNA: TGTGCCAGCAGCTCTAGACAGGATGGAAACACCATATATTTT

D gene: NA
V gene: TRBV6-5
clone size: once
J gene: TRBJ1-5
CDR3 protein: CASRRRGSGNQPQHF
CDR3 DNA: TGTGCCAGCAGGAGGAGGGGAAGTGGCAATCAGCCCCAGCATTTT

D gene: NA
V gene: TRBV4-1
clone size: NA
J gene: TRBJ2-7
CDR3 protein: CASSQIPGQSTYEQYF
CDR3 DNA: TGCGCCAGCAGCCAAATTCCGGGACAATCCACCTACGAGCAGTACTTC

D gene: NA
V gene: TRBV2
clone size: NA
J gene: TRBJ2-7
CDR3 protein: CASRQETYEQYF
CDR3 DNA: TGTGCCAGCAGACAGGAGACCTACGAGCAGTACTTC

D gene: TRBD1
V gene: TRBV5-6
clone size: NA
J gene: TRBJ1-1
CDR3 protein: CASSTDRGGMHTEAFF
CDR3 DNA: TGTGCCAGCAGCACTGACAGGGGAGGAATGCACACTGAAGCTTTCTTT

D gene: TRBD1
V gene: TRBV5-1
clone size: few
J gene: TRBJ1-1
CDR3 protein: CASSLDPGTGGEAFF
CDR3 DNA: TGCGCCAGCAGCTTGGACCCCGGGACAGGCGGTGAAGCTTTCTTT

D gene: TRBD1
V gene: TRBV30
clone size: NA
J gene: TRBJ2-7
CDR3 protein: CAWRRTGDEQYF
CDR3 DNA: TGTGCCTGGAGGCGAACAGGGGACGAGCAGTACTTC

D gene: NA
V gene: TRBV5-4
clone size: NA
J gene: TRBJ1-4
CDR3 protein: CASSLGTANEKLFF
CDR3 DNA: TGTGCCAGCAGCTTGGGGACAGCTAATGAAAAACTGTTTTTT

D gene: TRBD1
V gene: TRBV7-6
clone size: NA
J gene: TRBJ2-7
CDR3 protein: CASSLRDRGTYEQYF
CDR3 DNA: TGTGCCAGCAGCTTACGGGACAGGGGAACCTACGAGCAGTACTTC